A single sample is the source of the 15 T cell receptor beta chains below, sequenced in a study of beta chain features in type 1 diabetes. General study findings and limits: When Type 1 diabetes patients were examined, their TCRB CDR3s proved moderately but significantly shorter in all four CD4+ subsets.

The whole isolated RNA underwent reverse transcription, so sequencing captured expressed TCRB transcripts. Data came from immunoSEQ multiplex PCR; TCRdb stores just in-frame clones and leaves some out. The sample includes roughly 700,000 clones, 13% of them seen just once. What these receptors recognize is not known. Input material: naive CD4+ T cells from blood. These receptors all come from a man aged 18 to 35 with type 1 diabetes.

There are a few counts of this clone. The V gene is TRBV10-3, the J gene TRBJ1-6; possibly TRBD1 for D (6 bases). CDR1 and CDR2 from the germline V gene are ENHRY and SYGVKD. With 6 bases removed from V and 0 bases from J, the gap between germline ends came to 15 bases. This CDR3 region has 17 residues. The CDR3 sequence: CAIRGRTESSYNSPLHF. The DNA for the CDR3 is TGTGCCATCAGGGGAAGGACAGAGAGCTCCTATAATTCACCCCTCCACTTT.

This clone was seen a handful of times. V usage is TRBV4-1 and J usage is TRBJ1-2; TRBD1 agrees at 10 bases. The CDR3 length is 18 residues. Germline V gene data show CDR1 as MGHRA and CDR2 as YSYEKL. V lost 5 bases, J lost 4 bases, and 16 bases stayed unmatched. DNA for the CDR3: TGCGCCAGCAGCACCCCGGGACAGGGGCCGCCTATGCGCTATGGCTACACCTTC. Translation: CASSTPGQGPPMRYGYTF.

This clone was detected a few times. J is TRBJ1-2 and V is TRBV7-2; perhaps TRBD1 as D (5 bases). Trimming stripped 4 bases from V and 4 bases from J, with 10 bases between. The CDR3 consists of 13 residues. CDR1 is SGHTA, CDR2 FQGNSA, per germline. The CDR3 is CASSSPGPYGYTF. The CDR3 nucleotides are TGTGCCAGCAGCTCCCCGGGGCCCTATGGCTACACCTTC.

Regarding this clone: The junction does not match germline at one end; this may be a read error. The chain combines TRBV7-9 with TRBJ2-7; no clear D. CDR1 SEHNR and CDR2 FQNEAQ come from the germline V gene (reference sequence). This CDR3 is 10 amino acids long. This CDR3 is CASSSLAADF. CDR3 nucleotide sequence: TGTGCCAGCAGCTCTTTGGCGGCAGACTTC.

This clone showed up just a few times. The chain joins TRBV15 to TRBJ1-2; D is unresolved. Germline CDR1 LNHNV, CDR2 YYDKDF (reference sequence). The CDR3 has 13 residues. Trimming removed 5 bases from V and 4 bases from J, with 11 bases in between. The CDR3 nucleotides are TGTGCCACCAGCCATGGACTGGCCTATGGCTACACCTTC. Translation gives CATSHGLAYGYTF.

The chain employs TRBV28 and TRBJ2-3; the match to TRBD2 covers 7 bases. Germline V gene lookup returns CDR1 MDHEN and CDR2 SYDVKM. With V trimmed by 3 bases and J by 14 bases, 11 bases remained unmatched. This CDR3 has 13 residues. The CDR3 nucleotides read TGTGCCAGCAGTTTTCAGGTGGGGGGGAGGCCGTATTTT. This translates into CASSFQVGGRPYF.

This clone was found a few times. This sequence joins TRBV7-2 and TRBJ2-1, with 8 bases that match TRBD2. V was pared by 0 bases and J by 0 bases, with 1 base of the junction left unmatched. CDR3 size: 16 residues. In germline, CDR1 is SGHTA, CDR2 FQGNSA. The CDR3 coding sequence is TGTGCCAGCAGCTTAGCCGGGACTAGCTCCTACAATGAGCAGTTCTTC. As protein: CASSLAGTSSYNEQFF. The whole variable domain, remainder taken from reference TRBV7-2 and TRBJ2-1, is GAGVSQSPSNKVTEKGKDVELRCDPISGHTALYWYRQSLGQGLEFLIYFQGNSAPDKSGLPSDRFSAERTGGSVSTLTIQRTQQEDSAVYLCASSLAGTSSYNEQFFGPGTRLTVL.

This clone was counted a few times. This chain uses TRBV4-1 with TRBJ2-2, with a weak D call TRBD1 (5 bases). Germline V gene lookup returns CDR1 MGHRA and CDR2 YSYEKL. Trimming pared 0 bases from V and 5 bases from J, leaving 13 bases between. The CDR3 loop spans 16 amino acids. CDR3 amino acids: CASSQEISRVTGELFF. The DNA of the CDR3 is TGCGCCAGCAGCCAAGAAATAAGCAGGGTGACCGGGGAGCTGTTTTTT.

This clone was detected only a few times. V gene TRBV13 combines with J gene TRBJ2-7; 7 positions match TRBD2. Germline CDR1 and CDR2: PRHDT and FYEKMQ (reference sequence). The ends lost 3 bases at V and 4 bases at J; junction bases unmatched: 24. The CDR3 covers 20 residues. The CDR3 nucleotides are TGTGCCAGCAGCTTGCACCCAGGTTCTCCCCAGCGGGGTAGGGAGTACGAGCAGTACTTC. This sequence encodes CASSLHPGSPQRGREYEQYF.

This clone was counted only a few times. The chain couples TRBV7-3 to TRBJ2-2, with 8 bases that match TRBD1. Germline assignment: CDR1 SGHTA and CDR2 FQGTGA. V gave up 5 bases and J gave up 7 bases; unmatched junction bases: 6. The CDR3 is 14 residues long. The CDR3 bases are TGTGCCAGCAGCCCGGGACAGGCAAACGGGGAGCTGTTTTTT. This gives the protein CASSPGQANGELFF.

This clone was recorded a few times. This chain uses TRBV7-8 with TRBJ2-3; D is unresolved. Per germline, CDR1 SGHVS and CDR2 FQNEAQ. Trimming took off 5 bases at V and 2 bases at J, with 5 bases between the two ends. CDR3 length: 12 amino acids. The CDR3 protein is CASSLYTDTQYF. CDR3 sequence (DNA): TGTGCCAGCAGCCTATACACAGATACGCAGTATTTT.

The gene calls are TRBV28 and TRBJ1-4; D is ambiguous. Trimming pared 6 bases from V and 6 bases from J, leaving 8 bases between. The germline gives CDR1 MDHEN, CDR2 SYDVKM. This CDR3 is built from 12 residues. The CDR3 DNA reads as TGTGCCAGCAGACGGACGGATGAAAAACTGTTTTTT. This translates into CASRRTDEKLFF.

This clone was observed a few times. The chain is built from TRBV30 and TRBJ1-4; the D gene is possibly TRBD1 (6 bases). Germline values: CDR1 GTSNPN, CDR2 SVGIG (reference sequence). The CDR3 sequence is 14 residues long. Trimming left V 3 bases short and J 5 bases short, with 13 bases between. CDR3 bases: TGTGCCTGGAGGATGGCAGGGGCGAATGAAAAACTGTTTTTT. Residues: CAWRMAGANEKLFF.

This clone was seen a handful of times. This chain joins TRBV6-6 and TRBJ1-1; D is possibly TRBD1 (6 bases). Per germline, CDR1 MNHNY and CDR2 SVGAGI (reference sequence). This CDR3 contains 14 residues. The V gene lost 4 bases and the J gene lost 4 bases, with 13 bases spanning the gap. CDR3 region: CASSFPRGGTEAFF. The CDR3 coding sequence is TGTGCCAGCAGTTTCCCCAGGGGTGGCACTGAAGCTTTCTTT.

The chain carries TRBV6-5 and TRBJ1-2, with D unclear. This CDR3 is built from 15 residues. The V gene lost 0 bases and the J gene lost 4 bases, with 12 bases spanning the gap. Germline V gives CDR1 MNHEY, CDR2 SVGAGI. The CDR3 DNA follows: TGTGCCAGCAGTTACTCGACGGGCCAGCGCTATGGCTACACCTTC. This translates into CASSYSTGQRYGYTF.